A selection of T cell receptor beta chains follows, all from one sample in a study of T-cell reconstitution after alpha-beta-depleted transplantation in children. One entry per CDR3 protein, called by TCRdb with MiXCR from the PCR reads. The sample holds 200,000 to 250,000 distinct CDR3 sequences, under 9.5% seen once. The sample here was PBMCs, mostly from graft donor cells, taken 180 days after TCRalphabeta/CD19-depleted stem cell transplant. The receptors were sampled from a male patient younger than 18 who had a stem cell transplant for acute lymphoblastic leukemia, so the T cells may come from the graft donor. Both conserved end residues are part of each CDR3. Each record gives: D gene, J gene, V gene, clone size, CDR3 protein, CDR3 DNA. D genes are given only for firm matches. Expanded clones get a size class; other rows say once, few or many, or leave the size out.

TRBD2,TRBJ2-7,TRBV3-1,NA,CASSLSGTSSYEQYF,TGTGCCAGCAGCCTTTCCGGGACTAGCTCCTACGAGCAGTACTTC
TRBD1,TRBJ2-7,TRBV9,many,CASSGRDRGYEQYF,TGTGCCAGCAGCGGCCGGGACAGGGGCTACGAGCAGTACTTC
NA,TRBJ2-3,TRBV14,many,CASSQLDTQYF,TGTGCCAGCAGCCAATTGGATACGCAGTATTTT
NA,TRBJ2-5,TRBV3-1,many,CASSQPGGESQETQYF,TGTGCCAGCAGCCAACCCGGCGGGGAGTCCCAAGAGACCCAGTACTTC
NA,TRBJ2-7,TRBV15,many,CATSREWAHYEQYF,TGTGCCACCAGCAGAGAGTGGGCCCACTACGAGCAGTACTTC
NA,TRBJ1-4,TRBV7-8,many,CASSSRDPFATNEKLFF,TGTGCCAGCAGCTCCCGGGACCCTTTTGCAACTAATGAAAAACTGTTTTTT
NA,TRBJ2-2,TRBV20-1,many,CSARIGGRSTGELFF,TGCAGTGCAAGAATCGGGGGGCGTAGCACCGGGGAGCTGTTTTTT
NA,TRBJ2-2,TRBV2,many,CASSPQGFTGELFF,TGTGCCAGCAGTCCCCAGGGCTTCACCGGGGAGCTGTTTTTT
NA,TRBJ2-7,TRBV13,many,CASSSAGEQYF,TGTGCCAGCAGCTCCGCCGGCGAGCAGTACTTC
NA,TRBJ2-1,TRBV28,many,CASTSGYNEQFF,TGTGCCAGCACTTCCGGTTACAATGAGCAGTTCTTC
TRBD1,TRBJ1-4,TRBV7-9,many,CASSPGQENEKLFF,TGTGCCAGCAGCCCGGGACAGGAAAATGAAAAACTGTTTTTT
NA,TRBJ2-7,TRBV9,many,CASSAGDSPYEQYF,TGTGCCAGCAGCGCCGGAGACAGTCCCTACGAGCAGTACTTC
TRBD1,TRBJ2-5,TRBV5-1,many,CASSSWTGGETQYF,TGCGCCAGCAGCTCCTGGACAGGGGGGGAGACCCAGTACTTC
TRBD1,TRBJ1-1,TRBV7-3,many,CASSATGGARTEAFF,TGTGCCAGCAGCGCCACAGGGGGCGCGAGGACTGAAGCTTTCTTT
NA,TRBJ2-1,TRBV5-4,many,CASRGKGANEQFF,TGTGCCAGCAGGGGAAAGGGAGCGAATGAGCAGTTCTTC
NA,TRBJ1-6,TRBV7-7,many,CASSPNSPLHF,TGTGCCAGCAGCCCTAATTCACCCCTCCACTTT
NA,TRBJ1-6,TRBV7-3,many,CASSLTGGGSPLHF,TGTGCCAGCAGCTTAACCGGGGGAGGGTCACCCCTCCACTTT
NA,TRBJ1-1,TRBV28,many,CASIHGMNTEAFF,TGTGCCAGCATACACGGAATGAACACTGAAGCTTTCTTT
NA,TRBJ1-1,TRBV20-1,many,CSGSGPNTEAFF,TGCAGTGGATCAGGCCCGAACACTGAAGCTTTCTTT
NA,TRBJ1-6,TRBV18,many,CASSPPQGPNSPLHF,TGTGCCAGCTCACCACCCCAGGGACCTAATTCACCCCTCCACTTT
TRBD2,TRBJ2-1,TRBV6-2/TRBV6-3,many,CASSYPGLAEYNEQFF,TGTGCCAGCAGTTACCCAGGACTAGCGGAATACAATGAGCAGTTCTTC
TRBD2,TRBJ2-7,TRBV20-1,NA,CSARLSGSSSYEQYF,TGCAGTGCTAGACTCAGCGGGAGTTCTTCCTACGAGCAGTACTTC
TRBD1,TRBJ2-7,TRBV20-1,few,CSAPRRDRGTYEQYF,TGCAGTGCACCGCGCCGGGACAGGGGGACCTACGAGCAGTACTTC
NA,TRBJ1-1,TRBV6-1,many,CASSSRPQGERTEAFF,TGTGCCAGCAGCTCCCGCCCCCAGGGCGAAAGGACTGAAGCTTTCTTT
NA,TRBJ1-6,TRBV6-5,many,CASSRVGIPPLHF,TGTGCCAGCAGCCGGGTGGGAATTCCACCCCTCCACTTT
TRBD1,TRBJ2-5,TRBV5-1,many,CASSFLTRDRPQETQYF,TGCGCCAGCAGCTTTCTGACCCGGGACAGGCCTCAAGAGACCCAGTACTTC
TRBD2,TRBJ2-1,TRBV12-5,many,CASGTSGRFYEQFF,TGTGCTAGTGGTACTAGCGGGAGGTTTTATGAGCAGTTCTTC
NA,TRBJ2-5,TRBV10-3,many,CAIGWGAGETQYF,TGTGCCATCGGGTGGGGAGCGGGAGAGACCCAGTACTTC
NA,TRBJ1-1,TRBV7-2,many,CASSLALWVQNTEAFF,TGTGCCAGCAGCTTAGCGCTGTGGGTCCAGAACACTGAAGCTTTCTTT
NA,TRBJ1-5,TRBV12-3/TRBV12-4,few,CASRGGGTPQPQHF,TGTGCCAGCAGGGGGGGGGGGACGCCCCAGCCCCAGCATTTT
NA,TRBJ1-5,TRBV7-9,many,CASSFAWRQPQHF,TGTGCCAGCAGCTTCGCATGGCGGCAGCCCCAGCATTTT
NA,TRBJ1-2,TRBV3-1,many,CASSQDTGDGYTF,TGTGCCAGCAGCCAAGATACGGGTGATGGCTACACCTTC
NA,TRBJ2-7,TRBV14,few,CASSRGWPVGHEQYF,TGTGCCAGCAGCCGAGGCTGGCCCGTAGGTCACGAGCAGTACTTC
NA,TRBJ2-5,TRBV10-3,many,CAISNWETQYF,TGTGCCATCAGTAATTGGGAGACCCAGTACTTC
NA,TRBJ1-5,TRBV6-5,many,CASSYPRGSNQPQHF,TGTGCCAGCAGTTACCCCCGGGGGAGCAATCAGCCCCAGCATTTT
NA,TRBJ1-1,TRBV28,many,CASSLRAITEAFF,TGTGCCAGCAGTCTCAGGGCCATTACTGAAGCTTTCTTT
NA,TRBJ1-2,TRBV12-3/TRBV12-4,many,CASSPGGGDYGYTF,TGTGCCAGCAGCCCCGGGGGGGGGGACTATGGCTACACCTTC
NA,TRBJ2-5,TRBV20-1,many,CSASPEQETQYF,TGCAGTGCTAGTCCAGAGCAAGAGACCCAGTACTTC
TRBD1,TRBJ2-7,TRBV9,many,CASSYGQGRSYEQYF,TGTGCCAGCAGCTATGGACAGGGTAGGAGCTACGAGCAGTACTTC
NA,TRBJ2-1,TRBV11-2,NA,CASSLTPGHSLSYNEQFF,TGTGCCAGCAGCTTAACTCCGGGACATTCCCTCTCCTACAATGAGCAGTTCTTC
TRBD1,TRBJ2-7,TRBV4-3,many,CPLTGTVGSEQYF,TGCCCTTTGACCGGGACAGTGGGGTCCGAGCAGTACTTC